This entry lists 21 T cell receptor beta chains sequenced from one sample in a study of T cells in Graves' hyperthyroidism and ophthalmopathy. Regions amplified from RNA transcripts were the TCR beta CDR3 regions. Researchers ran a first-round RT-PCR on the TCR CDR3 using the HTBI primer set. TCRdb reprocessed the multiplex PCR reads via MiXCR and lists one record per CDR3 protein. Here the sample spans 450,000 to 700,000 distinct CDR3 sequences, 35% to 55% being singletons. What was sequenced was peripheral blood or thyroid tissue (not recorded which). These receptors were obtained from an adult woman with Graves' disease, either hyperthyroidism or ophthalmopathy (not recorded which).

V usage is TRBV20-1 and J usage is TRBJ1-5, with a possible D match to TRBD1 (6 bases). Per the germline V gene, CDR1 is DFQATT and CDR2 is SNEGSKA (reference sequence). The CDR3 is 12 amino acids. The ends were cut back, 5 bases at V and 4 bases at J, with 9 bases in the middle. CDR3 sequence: CSASGDNQPQHF. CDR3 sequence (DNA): TGCAGTGCTTCAGGGGATAATCAGCCCCAGCATTTT.

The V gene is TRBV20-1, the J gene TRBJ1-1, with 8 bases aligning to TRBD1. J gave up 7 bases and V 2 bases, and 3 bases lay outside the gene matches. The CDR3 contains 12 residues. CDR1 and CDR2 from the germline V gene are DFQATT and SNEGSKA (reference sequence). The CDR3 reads CSARQQGGEAFF. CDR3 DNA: TGCAGTGCTAGACAACAGGGGGGTGAAGCTTTCTTT.

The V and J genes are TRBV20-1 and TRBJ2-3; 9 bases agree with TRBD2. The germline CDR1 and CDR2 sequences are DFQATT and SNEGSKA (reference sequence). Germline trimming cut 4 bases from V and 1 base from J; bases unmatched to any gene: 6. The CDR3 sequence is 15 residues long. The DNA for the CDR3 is TGCAGTGCTATTAAAGCGGGAGGCGGCACAGATACGCAGTATTTT. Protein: CSAIKAGGGTDTQYF.

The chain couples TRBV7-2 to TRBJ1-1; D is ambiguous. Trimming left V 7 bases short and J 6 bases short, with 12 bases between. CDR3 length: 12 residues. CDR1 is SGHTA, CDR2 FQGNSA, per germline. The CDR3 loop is CASTAGVPEAFF. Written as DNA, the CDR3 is TGTGCCAGCACCGCCGGGGTTCCTGAAGCTTTCTTT.

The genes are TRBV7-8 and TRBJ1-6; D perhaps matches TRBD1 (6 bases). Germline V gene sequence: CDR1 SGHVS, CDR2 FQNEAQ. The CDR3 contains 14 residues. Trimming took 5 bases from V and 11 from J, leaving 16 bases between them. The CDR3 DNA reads TGTGCCAGCAGCGTAGGGGGGGTTCGGCCACCCCTCCACTTT. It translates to CASSVGGVRPPLHF.

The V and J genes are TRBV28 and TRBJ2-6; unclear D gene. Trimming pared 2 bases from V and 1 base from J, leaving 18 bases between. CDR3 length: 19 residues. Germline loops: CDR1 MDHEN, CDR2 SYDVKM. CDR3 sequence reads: CASSLAGYRLSSGANVLTF. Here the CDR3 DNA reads TGTGCCAGCAGTTTAGCCGGGTATCGTTTAAGTTCTGGGGCCAACGTCCTGACTTTC.

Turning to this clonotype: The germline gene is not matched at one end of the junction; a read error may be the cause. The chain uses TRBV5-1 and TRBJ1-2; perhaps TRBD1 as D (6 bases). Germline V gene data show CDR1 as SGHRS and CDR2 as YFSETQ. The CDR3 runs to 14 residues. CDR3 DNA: TGTGCCAGCAGCTTTGGGGGCGGGTTTGATGGCTACACCTTC. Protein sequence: CASSFGGGFDGYTF.

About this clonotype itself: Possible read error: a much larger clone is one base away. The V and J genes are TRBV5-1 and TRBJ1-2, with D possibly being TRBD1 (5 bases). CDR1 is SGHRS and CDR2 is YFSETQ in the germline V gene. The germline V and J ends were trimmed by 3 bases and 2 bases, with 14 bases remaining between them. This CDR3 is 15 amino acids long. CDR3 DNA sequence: TGCGCCAGCAGCTCCCGGGACGGTCAGAACTATGGCTACACCTTC. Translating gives CASSSRDGQNYGYTF.

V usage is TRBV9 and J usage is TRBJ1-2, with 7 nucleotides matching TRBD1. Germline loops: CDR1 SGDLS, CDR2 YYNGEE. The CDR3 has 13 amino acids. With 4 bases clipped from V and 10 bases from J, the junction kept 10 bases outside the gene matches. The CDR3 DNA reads TGTGCCAGCAGCCAAGAGACAGGGCCGGTCTACACCTTC. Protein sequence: CASSQETGPVYTF. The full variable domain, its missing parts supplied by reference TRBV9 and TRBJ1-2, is DSGVTQTPKHLITATGQRVTLRCSPRSGDLSVYWYQQSLDQGLQFLIQYYNGEERAKGNILERFSAQQFPDLHSELNLSSLELGDSALYFCASSQETGPVYTFGSGTRLTVV.

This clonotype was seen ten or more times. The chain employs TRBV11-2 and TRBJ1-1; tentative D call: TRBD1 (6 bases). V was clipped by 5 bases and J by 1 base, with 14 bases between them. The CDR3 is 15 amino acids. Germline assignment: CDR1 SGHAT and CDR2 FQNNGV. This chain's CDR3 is CASSHNGGQNTEAFF. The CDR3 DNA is TGTGCCAGCAGCCACAACGGGGGGCAGAACACTGAAGCTTTCTTT.

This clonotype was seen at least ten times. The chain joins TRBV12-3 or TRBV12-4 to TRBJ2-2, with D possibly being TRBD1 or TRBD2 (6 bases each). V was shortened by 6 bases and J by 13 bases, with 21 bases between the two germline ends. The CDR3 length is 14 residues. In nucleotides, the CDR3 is TGTGCCAGCAGGTCGGGGGCTGGTGTGATGGCGCTGTTTTTT. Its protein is CASRSGAGVMALFF.

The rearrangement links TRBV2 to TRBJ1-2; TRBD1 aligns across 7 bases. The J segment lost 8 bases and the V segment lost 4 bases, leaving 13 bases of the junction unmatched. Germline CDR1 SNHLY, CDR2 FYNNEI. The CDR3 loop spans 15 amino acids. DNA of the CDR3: TGTGCCAGCAGTGGGGTACAAGGGACAGCGGGAGGCTACACCTTC. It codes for CASSGVQGTAGGYTF. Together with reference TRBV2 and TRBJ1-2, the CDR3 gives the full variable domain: EPEVTQTPSHQVTQMGQEVILRCVPISNHLYFYWYRQILGQKVEFLVSFYNNEISEKSEIFDDQFSVERPDGSNFTLKIRSTKLEDSAMYFCASSGVQGTAGGYTFGSGTRLTVV.

CDR3 sequence (DNA): TGCAGCGTTGATGCCCCCCCCGGGACTCGAACCGGGGAGCTGTTTTTT. This gives the protein CSVDAPPGTRTGELFF. The chain recombines TRBV29-1 with TRBJ2-2; D possibly corresponds to TRBD2 (6 bases). V shed 3 bases and J shed 5 bases, with 19 bases lying between them. The V gene's germline CDR1 is SQVTM and CDR2 ANQGSEA. This CDR3 is 16 amino acids long.

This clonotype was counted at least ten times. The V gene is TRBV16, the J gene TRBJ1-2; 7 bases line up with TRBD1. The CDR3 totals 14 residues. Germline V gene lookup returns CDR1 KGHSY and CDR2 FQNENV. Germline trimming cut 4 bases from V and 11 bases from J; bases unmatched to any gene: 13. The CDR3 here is CASSLDRAVIGYTF. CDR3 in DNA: TGTGCCAGCAGCCTTGACAGGGCGGTCATTGGGTACACCTTC.

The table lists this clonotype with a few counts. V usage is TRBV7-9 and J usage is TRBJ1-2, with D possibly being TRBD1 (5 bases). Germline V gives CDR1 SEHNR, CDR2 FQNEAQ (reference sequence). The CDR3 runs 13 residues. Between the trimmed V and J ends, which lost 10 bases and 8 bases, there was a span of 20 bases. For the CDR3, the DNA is TGTGCCAACAGTTTAGGGGCTGTATGGGGCTACACCTTC. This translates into CANSLGAVWGYTF.

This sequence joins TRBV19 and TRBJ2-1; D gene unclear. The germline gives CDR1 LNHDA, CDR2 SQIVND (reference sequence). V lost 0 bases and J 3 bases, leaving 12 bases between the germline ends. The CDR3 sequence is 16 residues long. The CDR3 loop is CASSIDRGRSYNEQFF. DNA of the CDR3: TGTGCCAGTAGTATAGATCGTGGCAGGAGCTACAATGAGCAGTTCTTC.

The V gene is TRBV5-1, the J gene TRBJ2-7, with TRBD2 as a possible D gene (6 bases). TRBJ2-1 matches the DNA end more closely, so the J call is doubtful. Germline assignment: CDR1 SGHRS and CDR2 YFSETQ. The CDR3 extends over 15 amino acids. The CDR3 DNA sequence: TGCGCCAGCAGCTCCCGGGGGTGGAGCTCCTACGAGCAGTTCTTC. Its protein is CASSSRGWSSYEQFF.

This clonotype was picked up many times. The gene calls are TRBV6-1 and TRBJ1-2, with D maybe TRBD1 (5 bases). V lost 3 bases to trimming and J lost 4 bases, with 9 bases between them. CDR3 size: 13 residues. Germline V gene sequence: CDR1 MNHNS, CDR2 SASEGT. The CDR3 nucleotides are TGTGCCAGCAGTGATGCGGGGGGCTATGGCTACACCTTC. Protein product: CASSDAGGYGYTF.

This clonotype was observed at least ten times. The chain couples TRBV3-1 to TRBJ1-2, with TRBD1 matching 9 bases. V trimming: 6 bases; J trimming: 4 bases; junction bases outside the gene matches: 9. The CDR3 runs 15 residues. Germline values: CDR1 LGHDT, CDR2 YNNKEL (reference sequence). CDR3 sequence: CASRRKETGGYGYTF. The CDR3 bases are TGTGCCAGCAGGCGTAAGGAGACAGGGGGCTATGGCTACACCTTC.

CDR3: CASSRDVGHSGANVLTF. CDR3 DNA: TGTGCCAGCAGCCGGGACGTGGGGCACTCTGGGGCCAACGTCCTGACTTTC. The chain carries TRBV7-3 and TRBJ2-6; either TRBD1 or TRBD2 may supply D (5 bases each). The germline gives CDR1 SGHTA, CDR2 FQGTGA. Trimming took 5 bases from V and 0 from J, leaving 14 bases between them. The CDR3 consists of 17 residues.

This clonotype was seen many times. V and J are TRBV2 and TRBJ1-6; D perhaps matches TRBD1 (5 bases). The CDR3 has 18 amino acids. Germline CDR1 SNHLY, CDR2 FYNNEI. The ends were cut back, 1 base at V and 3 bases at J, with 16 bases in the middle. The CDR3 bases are TGTGCCAGCAGTGAAGAAACGGACACCTTTGGCTATAATTCACCCCTCCACTTT. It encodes CASSEETDTFGYNSPLHF.